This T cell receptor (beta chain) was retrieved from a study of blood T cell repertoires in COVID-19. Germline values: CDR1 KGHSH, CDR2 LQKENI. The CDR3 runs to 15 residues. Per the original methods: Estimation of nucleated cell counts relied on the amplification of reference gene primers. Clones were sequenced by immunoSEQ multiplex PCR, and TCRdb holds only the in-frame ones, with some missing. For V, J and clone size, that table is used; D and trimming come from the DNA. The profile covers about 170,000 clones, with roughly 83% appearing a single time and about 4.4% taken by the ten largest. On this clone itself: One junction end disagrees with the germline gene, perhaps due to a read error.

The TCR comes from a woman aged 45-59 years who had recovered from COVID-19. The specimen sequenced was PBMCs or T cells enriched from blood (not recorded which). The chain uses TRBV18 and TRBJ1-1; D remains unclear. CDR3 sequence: CASSPPGLQNTEAFF. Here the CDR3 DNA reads TGTGCCAGTTCACCTCCGGGTCTTCAGAACACTGAAGCTTTCTTT.